Listed below are T cell receptor beta chains from one sample, sequenced in a study of blood T cell repertoires in COVID-19. The method was immunoSEQ multiplex PCR; TCRdb's version includes in-frame clones alone and lacks a portion of them. The table lists about 100,000 clones, roughly 90% of them singletons, with 6.5% to 8% in the top ten. Specimen: peripheral blood. The origin of the receptors is a young man in a cohort sampled during active COVID-19. The conserved cysteine and the conserved F or W are not part of the CDR3 here. The order of the fields is V gene, J gene, CDR3 protein.

>TRBV3-1/TRBV3-2|TRBJ1-6
ASSQDRGVFNSPLH
>TRBV19|TRBJ1-3
ASSPRPGTGGNTIY
>TRBV6-2/TRBV6-3|TRBJ2-7
ASSYGAGGKDEQY
>TRBV11-2|TRBJ1-5
ANALDRGEVHSNQPQH
>TRBV27|TRBJ2-1
ASRAGDRGEF
>TRBV4-3|TRBJ2-5
ASSQEGGGASKTQY
>TRBV7-3|TRBJ2-5
ASSLSSGDWETQY
>TRBV7-9|TRBJ1-2
ASSPTEYGYT
>TRBV19|TRBJ2-4
ASSTSFGVNIQY
>TRBV27|TRBJ1-2
ASSLQGSSGYT